The rows below give T cell receptor beta chains drawn from one sample of a study of shared clonotypes between healthy human individuals. Clones were sequenced by immunoSEQ multiplex PCR, and TCRdb holds only the in-frame ones, with some missing. Here the sample spans roughly 1.4 million clones, approximately 98.5% being singletons. Input material: naive CD4+ T cells sorted from blood. Every receptor here comes from a man younger than 40 in good health. Both conserved end residues are part of each CDR3.

CASTFSPYTGELFF,TRBJ2-2,TRBV7-3
CASSQRVGGVYEQYF,TRBJ2-7,TRBV7-9
CSVEVGPYEQYF,TRBJ2-7,TRBV29-1
CASLLAVGRSYEQYF,TRBJ2-7,TRBV7-2
CASSLELAGSSRSAQYF,TRBJ2-3,TRBV7-2
CASSLQAYEQYF,TRBJ2-7,TRBV7-9
CASSALTSGPSYEQYF,TRBJ2-7,TRBV18
CASSFRTSGRARGTDTQYF,TRBJ2-3,TRBV19
CASSVQAKAYGANVLTF,TRBJ2-6,TRBV6-1
CASSWAPADTQYF,TRBJ2-3,TRBV5-4
CASRLCRWGRNEQYF,TRBJ2-7,TRBV12-2
CASSLVSRTYEQYF,TRBJ2-7,TRBV5-1
CASSRDRASTDTQYF,TRBJ2-3,TRBV18
CASRRTARTSGTYEQYF,TRBJ2-7,TRBV19
CASSILAGGRNSYEQYF,TRBJ2-7,TRBV19
CASSSLAGGDYEQYF,TRBJ2-7,TRBV28
CASTSGGAQPQHF,TRBJ1-5,TRBV2
CASSLGGLGRQFF,TRBJ2-1,TRBV13
CATSRGYNQPQHF,TRBJ1-5,TRBV15
CASSALTGPQHF,TRBJ1-5,TRBV7-9
CATQRAPSTDTQYF,TRBJ2-3,TRBV19
CASSRSHNEKLFF,TRBJ1-4,TRBV10-1
CASSLDLLAVQYF,TRBJ2-7,TRBV11-2
CASSPVKGPWANVLTF,TRBJ2-6,TRBV18
CASSGASGANVLTF,TRBJ2-6,TRBV6-5
CASSYADGRNTIYF,TRBJ1-3,TRBV6-5
CASTREGRNEQYF,TRBJ2-7,TRBV5-1
CASSSPGLAKETQYF,TRBJ2-5,TRBV27
CASSEDTMNTEAFF,TRBJ1-1,TRBV5-4
CASSPGLADYEQYF,TRBJ2-7,TRBV11-2
CASSPGDSGNTIYF,TRBJ1-3,TRBV18
CASSTQGSNQPQHF,TRBJ1-5,TRBV6-5